The sequence of this T cell receptor beta chain was determined in a study of OX40 agonist ivuxolimab in advanced cancers. Trimming removed 3 bases at V and 1 base at J, with 6 bases between. CDR3 length: 14 amino acids. CDR1 and CDR2 (germline): MGHRA, YSYEKL. About this clone: Antigen specificity is unknown.

Study-level results: The specificity for antigen of the expanded peripheral T cells was not determined.

The table came from immunoSEQ multiplex PCR; TCRdb's copy has only in-frame clones and leaves some out. Among 45,000 to 55,000 clones listed, approximately 94% were seen once. This receptor was obtained from an adult with an advanced solid tumor such as melanoma, head and neck, liver or kidney cancer. The sample here was CD4+ or CD8+ T cells sorted from blood, taken in a trial of the OX40 agonist ivuxolimab. The chain joins TRBV4-1 to TRBJ2-2; D uncertain. CDR3 sequence (DNA): TGCGCCAGCAGCCAGAGCTTGAACACCGGGGAGCTGTTTTTT. It encodes CASSQSLNTGELFF.